Listed below are T cell receptor beta chains from one sample, sequenced in a study of CD8 T cells in ankylosing spondylitis. In TCRdb, the 5' RACE reads were re-called with MiXCR into one record per CDR3 protein. Among approximately 100,000 distinct CDR3 sequences listed, 24% were seen once. The sample comprised synovial fluid, either unsorted or a sorted T cell fraction (not recorded which). These receptors originate from a male donor with ankylosing spondylitis. Both conserved end residues are part of each CDR3. Fields, in order: V gene, D gene, J gene, clone size, CDR3 DNA, CDR3 protein. D genes are given only for firm matches. Rows give clone size only sometimes, using once, few, many, or a class for an expanded clone.

v_gene: TRBV20-1; d_gene: .; j_gene: TRBJ2-7; abundance: .; CDR3nt: TGCAGTGCCGTAGACTGGGTTATGACCTACGAGCAGTACTTC; CDR3aa: CSAVDWVMTYEQYF
v_gene: TRBV20-1; d_gene: .; j_gene: TRBJ2-3; abundance: few; CDR3nt: TGCAGTGCTGGGGGGGGCGCTAGCACAGATACGCAGTATTTT; CDR3aa: CSAGGGASTDTQYF
v_gene: TRBV27; d_gene: .; j_gene: TRBJ2-4; abundance: many; CDR3nt: TGTGCCAGCAGTCCCCAGGGGGGGTTTTTGGACATTCAGTACTTC; CDR3aa: CASSPQGGFLDIQYF
v_gene: TRBV24-1; d_gene: .; j_gene: TRBJ2-6; abundance: .; CDR3nt: TGTGCCACCAGTGACCGAAGTGGGAACTCTGGGGCCAACGTCCTGACTTTC; CDR3aa: CATSDRSGNSGANVLTF
v_gene: TRBV19; d_gene: .; j_gene: TRBJ2-1; abundance: few; CDR3nt: TGTGCCAGTAGTATACAGTACAGGGCCTCGGCGTTCTTC; CDR3aa: CASSIQYRASAFF
v_gene: TRBV28; d_gene: TRBD1; j_gene: TRBJ2-1; abundance: few; CDR3nt: TGTGCCAGCAGTTTATGGGGACAGGGGCGGAATGAGCAGTTCTTC; CDR3aa: CASSLWGQGRNEQFF
v_gene: TRBV20-1; d_gene: .; j_gene: TRBJ2-1; abundance: few; CDR3nt: TGCAGTGCTAGTTCTCTCCGCTCCTACAATGAGCAGTTCTTC; CDR3aa: CSASSLRSYNEQFF
v_gene: TRBV2; d_gene: TRBD1; j_gene: TRBJ1-1; abundance: .; CDR3nt: TGTGCCAGCAGCGGTCGACAGGGGGGTAATGAAGCTTTCTTT; CDR3aa: CASSGRQGGNEAFF
v_gene: TRBV29-1; d_gene: .; j_gene: TRBJ1-1; abundance: .; CDR3nt: TGCAGCGTTCCATTTGGACAGAACACTGAAGCTTTCTTT; CDR3aa: CSVPFGQNTEAFF
v_gene: TRBV3-1; d_gene: TRBD1; j_gene: TRBJ1-1; abundance: .; CDR3nt: TGTGCCAGCAGCCAAGCCGGGACAGGGGAAGCTTTCTTT; CDR3aa: CASSQAGTGEAFF
v_gene: TRBV11-2; d_gene: .; j_gene: TRBJ2-1; abundance: .; CDR3nt: TGTGCCAGCAGCTTGGGTCTGCGGGAAAGTGAGCAGTTCTTC; CDR3aa: CASSLGLRESEQFF
v_gene: TRBV12-3/TRBV12-4; d_gene: .; j_gene: TRBJ1-2; abundance: .; CDR3nt: TGTGCCAGCAGCTCAGACAAAGGGCGTGTGGGCTACACCTTC; CDR3aa: CASSSDKGRVGYTF
v_gene: TRBV9; d_gene: TRBD2; j_gene: TRBJ2-5; abundance: .; CDR3nt: TGTGCCAGCAGCAAACTAGCGGGTCGAGAGACCCAGTACTTC; CDR3aa: CASSKLAGRETQYF
v_gene: TRBV18; d_gene: .; j_gene: TRBJ2-5; abundance: .; CDR3nt: TGTGCCAGCTCACCAGCCGATCGGGAGACCCAGTACTTC; CDR3aa: CASSPADRETQYF
v_gene: TRBV7-8; d_gene: .; j_gene: TRBJ2-3; abundance: many; CDR3nt: TGTGCCAGCAGCTTTGAGGGCACAGATACGCAGTATTTT; CDR3aa: CASSFEGTDTQYF
v_gene: TRBV20-1; d_gene: TRBD2; j_gene: TRBJ2-2; abundance: many; CDR3nt: TGCAGTGCTAGAGATCTCACTAGCGGGAGGAACACCGGGGAGCTGTTTTTT; CDR3aa: CSARDLTSGRNTGELFF
v_gene: TRBV6-2/TRBV6-3; d_gene: TRBD1; j_gene: TRBJ2-2; abundance: few; CDR3nt: TGTGCCAGCAGTTACTTTAAGGGGGCAGCCGGGGAGCTGTTTTTT; CDR3aa: CASSYFKGAAGELFF
v_gene: TRBV24-1; d_gene: .; j_gene: TRBJ1-5; abundance: .; CDR3nt: TGTGCCACCTCGAGGGAGGGCAATCAGCCCCAGCATTTT; CDR3aa: CATSREGNQPQHF
v_gene: TRBV2; d_gene: .; j_gene: TRBJ1-6; abundance: many; CDR3nt: TGTGCCAGCAGCGATACAAATTCACCCCTCCACTTT; CDR3aa: CASSDTNSPLHF
v_gene: TRBV19; d_gene: .; j_gene: TRBJ1-1; abundance: .; CDR3nt: TGTGCCACCCTCAGCCCCGAGGGGGCTGAAGCTTTCTTT; CDR3aa: CATLSPEGAEAFF
v_gene: TRBV13; d_gene: TRBD2; j_gene: TRBJ2-5; abundance: few; CDR3nt: TGTGCCAGCAGCTTGGTAGCGGGAGGGCCTGAAGGAGAGACCCAGTACTTC; CDR3aa: CASSLVAGGPEGETQYF
v_gene: TRBV19; d_gene: .; j_gene: TRBJ1-1; abundance: few; CDR3nt: TGTGCCAGTAGCACCTTATCCCGGGACGGTGAAGCTTTCTTT; CDR3aa: CASSTLSRDGEAFF
v_gene: TRBV6-1; d_gene: .; j_gene: TRBJ1-4; abundance: .; CDR3nt: TGTGCCAGCAGTGTGGTGACATCGAATAATGAAAAACTGTTTTTT; CDR3aa: CASSVVTSNNEKLFF
v_gene: TRBV20-1; d_gene: .; j_gene: TRBJ2-5; abundance: .; CDR3nt: TGCAGCGCGAACCCGGGATGGATCCAAGAGACCCAGTACTTC; CDR3aa: CSANPGWIQETQYF
v_gene: TRBV30; d_gene: .; j_gene: TRBJ2-7; abundance: few; CDR3nt: TGTGCCTGTAACCCCGGACGGTCGGCCTACGAGCAGTACTTC; CDR3aa: CACNPGRSAYEQYF
v_gene: TRBV3-1; d_gene: TRBD2; j_gene: TRBJ2-7; abundance: .; CDR3nt: TGTGCCAGCAGTGCCCTCGGGACTAGCGGCACGGAGTACTTC; CDR3aa: CASSALGTSGTEYF
v_gene: TRBV20-1; d_gene: .; j_gene: TRBJ2-1; abundance: .; CDR3nt: TGCAGTGCTAGAGCTGTCAGCTCCTACAATGAGCAGTTCTTC; CDR3aa: CSARAVSSYNEQFF